One sample yielded the 23 T cell receptor beta chains listed below, sequenced in a study of blood T cell repertoires in COVID-19. Using immunoSEQ multiplex PCR, the repertoire was profiled, and TCRdb retains in-frame clones only, with some absent. Of tens of thousands of clones listed, more than 65% are singletons. Specimen: peripheral blood. The receptors shown here come from a man older than 75 with acute or convalescent COVID-19.

The count of this clone is one. V usage is TRBV6-1 and J usage is TRBJ2-5; 13 bases map to TRBD2. Germline V gene lookup returns CDR1 MNHNS and CDR2 SASEGT. The CDR3 is 16 amino acids. V gave up 1 base and J gave up 5 bases; unmatched junction bases: 4. The CDR3 is CASSEGGLAGVETQYF. The CDR3 bases are TGTGCCAGCAGTGAAGGTGGACTAGCGGGAGTTGAGACCCAGTACTTC.

The rearrangement uses TRBV7-2 and TRBJ2-1, with TRBD2 matching over 11 bases. The V segment lost 4 bases and the J segment 9 bases; nucleotides outside the gene matches: 8. This CDR3 comprises 15 residues. Germline V gives CDR1 SGHTA, CDR2 FQGNSA. CDR3 sequence: CASSSVAGGYGEQFF. The CDR3 DNA reads as TGTGCCAGCAGCTCCGTAGCGGGAGGGTATGGTGAGCAGTTCTTC.

The chain uses TRBV5-1 and TRBJ1-1; 7 nucleotides agree with TRBD1. Germline trimming cut 4 bases from V and 2 bases from J; bases unmatched to any gene: 5. Germline values: CDR1 SGHRS, CDR2 YFSETQ. The CDR3 loop spans 14 amino acids. CDR3 DNA: TGCGCCAGCAGCAGGGGACAGCAAAACACTGAAGCTTTCTTT. Translation gives CASSRGQQNTEAFF.

The CDR3 DNA sequence: TGTGCCAGCAGTGACAGAAACTATGGCTACACCTTC. Translation gives CASSDRNYGYTF. This sequence joins TRBV2 and TRBJ1-2; D not resolved. Germline V gene lookup returns CDR1 SNHLY and CDR2 FYNNEI. The CDR3 has 12 amino acids. V lost 3 bases and J 2 bases, leaving 4 bases between the germline ends.

This clone is labeled as medium-sized (0.01 to 0.1%). The chain employs TRBV27 and TRBJ2-7, with 12 bases fitting TRBD2. The CDR3 loop spans 16 amino acids. CDR1 and CDR2 from the germline V gene are MNHEY and SMNVEV (reference sequence). With V trimmed by 5 bases and J by 3 bases, 8 bases remained unmatched. CDR3 nucleotides: TGTGCCAGCAGTCCATGGCCGGGACTAGCGGGCTACGAGCAGTACTTC. This gives the protein CASSPWPGLAGYEQYF.

The V call is TRBV5-1, the J call TRBJ1-4; TRBD1 is a possible D gene (5 bases). Germline V gene lookup returns CDR1 SGHRS and CDR2 YFSETQ. This CDR3 is 16 amino acids long. V lost 0 bases and J 7 bases, leaving 16 bases between the germline ends. The CDR3 loop reads CASSLDGRPGGEKLFF. In nucleotides, the CDR3 is TGCGCCAGCAGCTTGGACGGCCGGCCCGGGGGTGAAAAACTGTTTTTT. The full variable domain, completed using reference TRBV5-1 and TRBJ1-4, is KAGVTQTPRYLIKTRGQQVTLSCSPISGHRSVSWYQQTPGQGLQFLFEYFSETQRNKGNFPGRFSGRQFSNSRSEMNVSTLELGDSALYLCASSLDGRPGGEKLFFGSGTQLSVL.

This chain uses TRBV2 with TRBJ1-4, with 12 bases identical to TRBD1. Losses at the gene ends were 8 bases for V and 2 bases for J; bases not matched to a gene: 6. Germline V gene lookup returns CDR1 SNHLY and CDR2 FYNNEI. The CDR3 loop spans 16 amino acids. CDR3 loop: CASRDRGLETNEKLFF. CDR3 nucleotides: TGTGCCAGCCGGGACAGGGGGCTAGAGACTAATGAAAAACTGTTTTTT. Filled out from reference TRBV2 and TRBJ1-4, the complete variable domain reads EPEVTQTPSHQVTQMGQEVILRCVPISNHLYFYWYRQILGQKVEFLVSFYNNEISEKSEIFDDQFSVERPDGSNFTLKIRSTKLEDSAMYFCASRDRGLETNEKLFFGSGTQLSVL.

The chain combines TRBV15 with TRBJ2-3, with TRBD2 identical over 9 bases. This CDR3 has 15 amino acids. Trimming took 5 bases from V and 1 from J; bases not matched to a gene: 4. Germline V gives CDR1 LNHNV, CDR2 YYDKDF (reference sequence). CDR3 protein: CATSGRTSGTDTQYF. As DNA, the CDR3 is TGTGCCACCAGCGGACGGACTAGCGGCACAGATACGCAGTATTTT.

This clone appeared a few times. The rearrangement uses TRBV28 and TRBJ2-1; 10 bases are shared with TRBD2. CDR3 length: 16 residues. Germline CDR1 and CDR2: MDHEN and SYDVKM. Trimming cost V 6 bases and J 4 bases; bases outside gene matches: 9. CDR3 coding DNA: TGTGCCAGCAGGTCTAAGCGGGAGGGTGTTTACAATGAGCAGTTCTTC. The encoded protein is CASRSKREGVYNEQFF.

V usage is TRBV27 and J usage is TRBJ2-7, with D possibly being TRBD2 (6 bases). V lost 4 bases and J lost 3, with 10 bases in between. Germline CDR1 reads MNHEY; CDR2 reads SMNVEV (reference sequence). The CDR3 consists of 13 residues. CDR3 sequence reads: CASSSRDCYEQYF. CDR3 coding DNA: TGTGCCAGCAGTTCAAGGGACTGCTACGAGCAGTACTTC.

Comments on this clone: The same CDR3 can be traced to other DNA sequences in this sample. V usage is TRBV5-1 and J usage is TRBJ1-1, with 9 bases fitting TRBD1. The germline CDR1 and CDR2 sequences are SGHRS and YFSETQ. This CDR3 has 13 residues. V shed 4 bases, J shed 4 bases, and the junction held 2 bases outside the gene matches. DNA for the CDR3: TGCGCCAGCAGCCTGACAGGGGGCACTGAAGCTTTCTTT. Residues: CASSLTGGTEAFF. The full variable domain, with the rest looked up from reference TRBV5-1 and TRBJ1-1, is KAGVTQTPRYLIKTRGQQVTLSCSPISGHRSVSWYQQTPGQGLQFLFEYFSETQRNKGNFPGRFSGRQFSNSRSEMNVSTLELGDSALYLCASSLTGGTEAFFGQGTRLTVV.

This clone occurred a few times. The rearrangement links TRBV19 to TRBJ2-3; 8 nucleotides agree with TRBD1. Germline V gene sequence: CDR1 LNHDA, CDR2 SQIVND (reference sequence). The CDR3 is 18 amino acids. The V gene end was trimmed by 2 bases and the J gene end by 0 bases; junction bases not matched to a gene: 10. The CDR3 coding sequence is TGTGCCAGTAGTATAATGGGGACAGGAGGAACTAGCACAGATACGCAGTATTTT. Translation: CASSIMGTGGTSTDTQYF.

The DNA of the CDR3 is TGTGCCATCACTGCGACTAGCGGGGGCACAGATACGCAGTATTTT. Its translation: CAITATSGGTDTQYF. The chain links TRBV18 to TRBJ2-3; 11 bases are shared with TRBD2. V was clipped by 10 bases and J by 1 base; unmatched bases: 7. There are 15 residues in the CDR3. Germline V gene lookup returns CDR1 KGHSH and CDR2 LQKENI.

The gene calls are TRBV12-3 or TRBV12-4 and TRBJ2-5, with TRBD2 as a possible D gene (7 bases). V was trimmed by 6 bases and J by 7 bases, leaving 15 bases between them. This CDR3 has 13 amino acids. The CDR3 DNA reads as TGTGCCAGCAGGCCGGGGGGCCCGGGGACCCAGTACTTC. It encodes CASRPGGPGTQYF.

The V and J genes are TRBV5-1 and TRBJ2-7; possibly TRBD2 for D (6 bases). V was trimmed by 3 bases and J by 4 bases, leaving 14 bases between them. The CDR3 consists of 14 residues. CDR1 is SGHRS, CDR2 YFSETQ, per germline. The DNA of the CDR3 is TGCGCCAGCAGCTCCCGAGGAGGGCCGTACGAGCAGTACTTC. This translates into CASSSRGGPYEQYF.

There are a few counts of this clone. CDR3 in amino acids: CASSATSGRKYF. CDR3 DNA sequence: TGTGCCAGCAGCGCAACTAGCGGGAGAAAGTACTTC. The V and J genes are TRBV11-2 and TRBJ2-7, with TRBD2 matching 11 bases. The germline V gene encodes CDR1 SGHAT and CDR2 FQNNGV. The CDR3 loop spans 12 amino acids. V trimming: 5 bases; J trimming: 11 bases; junction bases outside the gene matches: 5.

The J gene is TRBJ2-7, the V gene TRBV4-2; TRBD2 matches 9 bases. This CDR3 contains 16 residues. Germline values: CDR1 LGHNA, CDR2 YNFKEQ. V dropped 0 bases and J dropped 6; count of bases not matched to a gene: 9. The CDR3 coding sequence is TGTGCCAGCAGCCAAGATATGATAGCGGGAGTTCTCGAGCAGTACTTC. The encoded protein is CASSQDMIAGVLEQYF.

This clone was detected only a few times. The chain carries TRBV4-3 and TRBJ1-6; 8 bases map to TRBD1. Germline CDR1 and CDR2: LGHNA and YSLEER. The V gene end was trimmed by 0 bases and the J gene end by 7 bases; junction bases not matched to a gene: 14. The CDR3 is made up of 19 amino acids. CDR3 amino acids: CASSQELVGTGASNSPLHF. The CDR3 coding sequence is TGCGCCAGCAGCCAAGAGCTGGTCGGGACAGGAGCCTCCAATTCACCCCTCCACTTT.

This clone was seen more than once but under ten times. This chain joins TRBV6-5 and TRBJ1-1; 7 nucleotides align to TRBD1. Germline V gives CDR1 MNHEY, CDR2 SVGAGI. This CDR3 has 15 amino acids. The junction had 9 bases not matched to a gene; V was cut back by 6 bases and J by 2 bases. The CDR3 loop is CASRSRQGSNTEAFF. Here the CDR3 DNA reads TGTGCCAGCAGATCTCGACAGGGAAGCAACACTGAAGCTTTCTTT.

The chain employs TRBV2 and TRBJ2-5, with D hard to call. Germline loops: CDR1 SNHLY, CDR2 FYNNEI. The CDR3 spans 12 residues. Trimming took off 8 bases at V and 2 bases at J, with 9 bases between the two ends. CDR3 protein: CASSVIQETQYF. CDR3 coding DNA: TGTGCCAGCTCGGTTATACAAGAGACCCAGTACTTC. Complete variable domain (other parts from reference TRBV2 and TRBJ2-5): EPEVTQTPSHQVTQMGQEVILRCVPISNHLYFYWYRQILGQKVEFLVSFYNNEISEKSEIFDDQFSVERPDGSNFTLKIRSTKLEDSAMYFCASSVIQETQYFGPGTRLLVL.

The sample holds a few counts of this clone. The gene calls are TRBV5-1 and TRBJ2-7, with 14 bases lining up with TRBD2. With V trimmed by 1 base and J by 5 bases, 5 bases remained unmatched. Germline V CDR1 and CDR2: SGHRS, YFSETQ. The CDR3 loop spans 16 amino acids. The CDR3 DNA follows: TGCGCCAGCAGCTTGCAGGGACTAGCGGGAGTGGACGAGCAGTACTTC. Protein: CASSLQGLAGVDEQYF.

V usage is TRBV7-2 and J usage is TRBJ2-3; 8 bases are a match to TRBD2. CDR3 length: 14 residues. V was clipped by 1 base and J by 5 bases; unmatched bases: 2. Looked up from germline, CDR1 is SGHTA and CDR2 is FQGNSA. The CDR3 DNA follows: TGTGCCAGCAGCTTAGTGGCGGGAGGAGATACGCAGTATTTT. Residues: CASSLVAGGDTQYF.

This clone was found a few times. In nucleotides, the CDR3 is TGTGCCAGCAGGACAGGGCTGTCCGAGCAGTACTTC. It translates to CASRTGLSEQYF. The chain joins TRBV27 to TRBJ2-7; TRBD1 aligns across 7 bases. The CDR3 sequence is 12 residues long. After removal of 6 bases from V and 6 bases from J, the junction contained 5 bases not matched to a gene. CDR1 and CDR2 (germline): MNHEY, SMNVEV (reference sequence).